This T cell receptor beta chain was documented in a study of cytomegalovirus exposure and HLA in healthy donors. It was with 60 Vbeta and 13 Jbeta primers that the PCR ran. Using immunoSEQ multiplex PCR, the repertoire was profiled, and TCRdb retains in-frame clones only, with some absent. The repertoire consists of some 140,000 clones, with 70% to 80% occurring once and the leading ten covering around 4.1%. Of note for this clone: Its target is unknown.

V shed 6 bases and J shed 6 bases, with 21 bases lying between them. The CDR3 is 16 amino acids. Germline assignment: CDR1 MNHEY and CDR2 SMNVEV (reference sequence). Study results and caveats: Reportedly, TCR beta sequences accurately predicted HLA-A and HLA-B alleles in most subjects.

The origin of this receptor is a woman between 40 and 50 years old in good health and CMV-seronegative. The V and J genes are TRBV27 and TRBJ1-5; D might be TRBD1 (5 bases). The sequenced sample consisted of PBMCs. DNA for the CDR3: TGTGCCAGCAGCCGACGGAGGGACCCTAGACCTCAGCCCCAGCATTTT. Translating gives CASSRRRDPRPQPQHF.